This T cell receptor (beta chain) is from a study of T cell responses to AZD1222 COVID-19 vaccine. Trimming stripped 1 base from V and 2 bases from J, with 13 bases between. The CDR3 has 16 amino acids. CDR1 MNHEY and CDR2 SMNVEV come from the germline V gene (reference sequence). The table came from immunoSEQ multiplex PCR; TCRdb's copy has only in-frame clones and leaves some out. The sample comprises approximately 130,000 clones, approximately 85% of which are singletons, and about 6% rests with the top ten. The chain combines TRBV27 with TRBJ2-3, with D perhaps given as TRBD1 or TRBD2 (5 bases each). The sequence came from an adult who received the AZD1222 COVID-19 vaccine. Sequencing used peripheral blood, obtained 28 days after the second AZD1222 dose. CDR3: CASSLFRWGITDTQYF. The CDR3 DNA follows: TGTGCCAGCAGTTTATTTCGGTGGGGGATCACAGATACGCAGTATTTT.